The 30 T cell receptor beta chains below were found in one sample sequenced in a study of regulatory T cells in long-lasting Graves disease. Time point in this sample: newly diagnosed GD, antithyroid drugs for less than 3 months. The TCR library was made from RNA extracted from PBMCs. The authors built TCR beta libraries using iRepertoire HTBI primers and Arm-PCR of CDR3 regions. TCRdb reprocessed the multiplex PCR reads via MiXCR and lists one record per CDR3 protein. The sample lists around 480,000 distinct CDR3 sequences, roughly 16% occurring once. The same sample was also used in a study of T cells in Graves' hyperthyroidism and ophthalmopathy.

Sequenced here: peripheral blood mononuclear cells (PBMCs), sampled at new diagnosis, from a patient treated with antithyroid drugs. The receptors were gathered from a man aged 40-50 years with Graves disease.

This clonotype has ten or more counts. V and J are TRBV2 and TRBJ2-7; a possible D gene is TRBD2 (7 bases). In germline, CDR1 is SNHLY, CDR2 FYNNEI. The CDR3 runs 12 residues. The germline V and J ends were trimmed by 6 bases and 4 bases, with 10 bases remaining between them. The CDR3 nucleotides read TGTGCCAGCAGAGGGGGGGGTTACGAGCAGTACTTC. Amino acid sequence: CASRGGGYEQYF.

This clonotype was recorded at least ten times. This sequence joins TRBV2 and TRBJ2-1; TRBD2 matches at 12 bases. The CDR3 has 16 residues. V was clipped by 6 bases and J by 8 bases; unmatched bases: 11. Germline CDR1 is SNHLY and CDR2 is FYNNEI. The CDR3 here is CASSSLTSGSLYEQFF. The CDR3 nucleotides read TGTGCCAGCAGCTCCCTGACTAGCGGGAGCTTGTATGAGCAGTTCTTC.

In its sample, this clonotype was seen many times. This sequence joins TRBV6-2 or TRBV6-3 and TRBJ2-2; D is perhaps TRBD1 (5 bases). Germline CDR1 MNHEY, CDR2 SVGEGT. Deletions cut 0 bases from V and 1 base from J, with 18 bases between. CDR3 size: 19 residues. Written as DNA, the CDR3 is TGTGCCAGCAGTTACTCCCTAGGGTCAGGGCGTTTGAACACCGGGGAGCTGTTTTTT. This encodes CASSYSLGSGRLNTGELFF.

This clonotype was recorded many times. The CDR3 loop reads CASAREPEQFF. CDR3 nucleotides: TGTGCCAGCGCCCGAGAACCGGAGCAGTTCTTC. The chain uses TRBV28 and TRBJ2-1; D is undetermined. CDR1 is MDHEN, CDR2 SYDVKM, per germline. There are 11 residues in the CDR3. V lost 8 bases, J lost 10 bases, and 12 bases lay in between.

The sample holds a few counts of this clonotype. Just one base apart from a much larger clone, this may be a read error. The CDR3 protein is CASSETGNYGYTF. The CDR3, as DNA: TGTGCCAGCAGTGAAACAGGGAACTATGGCTACACCTTC. This sequence joins TRBV6-1 and TRBJ1-2; tentatively, D is TRBD1 (6 bases). This CDR3 is built from 13 residues. The V end lost 2 bases, the J end lost 2 bases, and 6 bases lay between the germline ends. CDR1 is MNHNS and CDR2 is SASEGT in the germline V gene.

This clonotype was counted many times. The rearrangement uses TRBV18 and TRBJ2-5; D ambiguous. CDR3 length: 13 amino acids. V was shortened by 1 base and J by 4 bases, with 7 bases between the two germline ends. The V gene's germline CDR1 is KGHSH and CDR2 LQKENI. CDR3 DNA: TGTGCCAGCTCACCACTCGATCCAGAGACCCAGTACTTC. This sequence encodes CASSPLDPETQYF.

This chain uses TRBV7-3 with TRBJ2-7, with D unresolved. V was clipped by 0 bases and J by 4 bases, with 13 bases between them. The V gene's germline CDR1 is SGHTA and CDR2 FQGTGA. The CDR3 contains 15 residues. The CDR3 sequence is CASSLTPVPSYEQYF. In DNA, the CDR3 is TGTGCCAGCAGCTTAACCCCGGTCCCCTCTTACGAGCAGTACTTC.

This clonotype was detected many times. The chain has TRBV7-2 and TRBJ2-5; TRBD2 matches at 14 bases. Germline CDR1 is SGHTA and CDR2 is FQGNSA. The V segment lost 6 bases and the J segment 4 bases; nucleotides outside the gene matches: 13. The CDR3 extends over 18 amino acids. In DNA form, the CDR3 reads TGTGCCAGCAGTTTCCTGCCTCCGGGACTAGCGGGAGCAGAGACCCAGTACTTC. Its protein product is CASSFLPPGLAGAETQYF.

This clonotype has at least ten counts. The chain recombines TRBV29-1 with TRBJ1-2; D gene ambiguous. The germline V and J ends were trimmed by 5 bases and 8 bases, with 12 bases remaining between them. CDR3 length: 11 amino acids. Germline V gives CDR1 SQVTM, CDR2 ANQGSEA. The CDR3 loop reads CSVYEAGGYTF. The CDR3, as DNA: TGCAGCGTTTACGAGGCCGGCGGCTACACCTTC.

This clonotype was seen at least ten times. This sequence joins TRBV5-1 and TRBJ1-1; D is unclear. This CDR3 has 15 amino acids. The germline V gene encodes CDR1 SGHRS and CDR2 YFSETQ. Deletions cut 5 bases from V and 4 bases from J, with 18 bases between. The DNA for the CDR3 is TGCGCCAGCAGGACCTTCGGGGAACTGGGCACTGAAGCTTTCTTT. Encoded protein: CASRTFGELGTEAFF.

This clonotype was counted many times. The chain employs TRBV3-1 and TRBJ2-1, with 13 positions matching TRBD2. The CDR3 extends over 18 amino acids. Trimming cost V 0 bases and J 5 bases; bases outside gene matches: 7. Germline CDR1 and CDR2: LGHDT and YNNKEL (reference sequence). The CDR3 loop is CASSQELLGTSGNNEQFF. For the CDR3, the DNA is TGTGCCAGCAGCCAAGAACTTCTCGGGACTAGCGGGAACAATGAGCAGTTCTTC.

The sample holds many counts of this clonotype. This chain's CDR3 is CASSQGPYNEQFF. The CDR3 DNA follows: TGTGCCAGCAGCCAGGGGCCCTACAATGAGCAGTTCTTC. The V call is TRBV3-1, the J call TRBJ2-1; TRBD1 might be the D (5 bases). Per the germline V gene, CDR1 is LGHDT and CDR2 is YNNKEL (reference sequence). The CDR3 contains 13 residues. The V and J ends lost 3 bases and 2 bases respectively, with 5 bases between them.

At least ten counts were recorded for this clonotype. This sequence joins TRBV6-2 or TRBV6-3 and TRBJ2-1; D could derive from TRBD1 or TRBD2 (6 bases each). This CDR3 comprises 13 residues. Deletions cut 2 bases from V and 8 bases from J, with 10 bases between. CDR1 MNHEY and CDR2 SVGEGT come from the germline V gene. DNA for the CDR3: TGTGCCAGCAGTTACACGGGGGCCTATGAGCAGTTCTTC. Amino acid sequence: CASSYTGAYEQFF.

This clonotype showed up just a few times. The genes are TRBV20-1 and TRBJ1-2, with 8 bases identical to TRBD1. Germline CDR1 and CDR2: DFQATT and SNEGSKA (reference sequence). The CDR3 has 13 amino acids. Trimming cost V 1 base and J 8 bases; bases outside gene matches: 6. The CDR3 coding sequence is TGCAGTGCTAGAGTTACAGGGGGAGTCGGCTACACCTTC. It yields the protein CSARVTGGVGYTF.

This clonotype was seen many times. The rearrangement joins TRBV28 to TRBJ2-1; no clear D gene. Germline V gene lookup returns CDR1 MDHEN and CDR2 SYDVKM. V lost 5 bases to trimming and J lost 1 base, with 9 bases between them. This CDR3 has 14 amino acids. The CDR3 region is CASSTVKSYNEQFF. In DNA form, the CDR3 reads TGTGCCAGCAGTACGGTTAAGTCCTACAATGAGCAGTTCTTC.

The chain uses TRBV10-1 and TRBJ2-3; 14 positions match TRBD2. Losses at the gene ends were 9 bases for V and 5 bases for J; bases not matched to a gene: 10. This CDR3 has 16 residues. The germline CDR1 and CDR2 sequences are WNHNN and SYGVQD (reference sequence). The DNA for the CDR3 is TGCGCCAGATCACCGGGACTAGCGGGAGTACGAGATACGCAGTATTTT. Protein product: CARSPGLAGVRDTQYF.

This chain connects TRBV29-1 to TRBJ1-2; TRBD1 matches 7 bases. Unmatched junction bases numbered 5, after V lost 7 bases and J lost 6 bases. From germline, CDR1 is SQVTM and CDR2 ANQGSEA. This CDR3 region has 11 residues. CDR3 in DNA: TGCAGCGCTACGGGACAGAATGGCTACACCTTC. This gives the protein CSATGQNGYTF.

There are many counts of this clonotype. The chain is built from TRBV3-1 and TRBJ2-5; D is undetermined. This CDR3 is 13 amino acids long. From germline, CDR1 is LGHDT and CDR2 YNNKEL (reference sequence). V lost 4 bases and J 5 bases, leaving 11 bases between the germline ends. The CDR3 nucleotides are TGTGCCAGCAGCCTGAGGCAGCTCGAGACCCAGTACTTC. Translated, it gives CASSLRQLETQYF.

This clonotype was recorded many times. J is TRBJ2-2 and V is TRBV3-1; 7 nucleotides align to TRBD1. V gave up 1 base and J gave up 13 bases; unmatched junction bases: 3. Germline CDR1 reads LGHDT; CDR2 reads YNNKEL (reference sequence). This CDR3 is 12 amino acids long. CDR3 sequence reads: CASSQGQGVLFF. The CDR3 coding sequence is TGTGCCAGCAGCCAAGGACAGGGTGTGCTGTTTTTT.

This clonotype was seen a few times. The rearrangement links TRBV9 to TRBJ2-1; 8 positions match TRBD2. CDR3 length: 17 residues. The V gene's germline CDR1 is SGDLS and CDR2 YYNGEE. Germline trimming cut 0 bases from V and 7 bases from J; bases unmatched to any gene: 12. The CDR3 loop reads CASSVDPSGSVLNEQFF. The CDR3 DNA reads TGTGCCAGCAGCGTAGATCCCAGCGGGAGTGTTCTTAATGAGCAGTTCTTC.

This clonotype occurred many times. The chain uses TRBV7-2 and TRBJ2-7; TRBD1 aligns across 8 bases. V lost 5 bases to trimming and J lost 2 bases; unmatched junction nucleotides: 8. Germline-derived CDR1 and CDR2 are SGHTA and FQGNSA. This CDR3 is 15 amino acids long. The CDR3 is CASSPEGQATYEQYF. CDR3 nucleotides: TGTGCCAGCAGCCCCGAGGGACAGGCCACCTACGAGCAGTACTTC.

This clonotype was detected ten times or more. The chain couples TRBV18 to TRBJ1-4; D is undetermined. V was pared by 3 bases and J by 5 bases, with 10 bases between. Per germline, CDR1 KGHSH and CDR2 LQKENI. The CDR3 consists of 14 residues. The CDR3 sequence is CASSPKGKNEKLFF. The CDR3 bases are TGTGCCAGCTCACCTAAAGGGAAAAATGAAAAACTGTTTTTT. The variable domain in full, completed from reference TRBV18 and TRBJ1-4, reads NAGVMQNPRHLVRRRGQEARLRCSPMKGHSHVYWYRQLPEEGLKFMVYLQKENIIDESGMPKERFSAEFPKEGPSILRIQQVVRGDSAAYFCASSPKGKNEKLFFGSGTQLSVL.

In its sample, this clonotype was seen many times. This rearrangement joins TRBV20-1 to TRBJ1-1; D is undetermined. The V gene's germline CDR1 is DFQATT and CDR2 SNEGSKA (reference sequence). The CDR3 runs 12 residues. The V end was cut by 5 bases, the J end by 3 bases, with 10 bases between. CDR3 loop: CSALNGDTEAFF. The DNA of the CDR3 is TGCAGTGCTTTAAACGGGGACACTGAAGCTTTCTTT.

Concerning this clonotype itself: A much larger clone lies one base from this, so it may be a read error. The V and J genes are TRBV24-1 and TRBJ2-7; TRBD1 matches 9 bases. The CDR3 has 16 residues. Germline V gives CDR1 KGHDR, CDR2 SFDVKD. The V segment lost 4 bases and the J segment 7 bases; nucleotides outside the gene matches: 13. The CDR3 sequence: CATSEPAGTGINEQYF. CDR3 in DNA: TGTGCCACCAGTGAACCCGCCGGGACAGGGATCAATGAGCAGTACTTC.

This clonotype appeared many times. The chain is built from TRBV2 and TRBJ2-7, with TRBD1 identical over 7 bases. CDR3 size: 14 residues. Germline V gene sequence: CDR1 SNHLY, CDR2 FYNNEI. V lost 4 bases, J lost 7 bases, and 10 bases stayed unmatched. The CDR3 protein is CASSGPRQGEEQYF. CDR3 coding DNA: TGTGCCAGCAGTGGACCTCGACAGGGTGAAGAGCAGTACTTC.

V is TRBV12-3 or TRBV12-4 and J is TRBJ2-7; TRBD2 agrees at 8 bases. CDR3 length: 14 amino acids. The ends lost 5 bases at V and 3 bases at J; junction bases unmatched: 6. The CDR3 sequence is CASSPTRGGYEQYF. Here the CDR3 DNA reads TGTGCCAGCAGTCCCACCCGGGGGGGCTACGAGCAGTACTTC.

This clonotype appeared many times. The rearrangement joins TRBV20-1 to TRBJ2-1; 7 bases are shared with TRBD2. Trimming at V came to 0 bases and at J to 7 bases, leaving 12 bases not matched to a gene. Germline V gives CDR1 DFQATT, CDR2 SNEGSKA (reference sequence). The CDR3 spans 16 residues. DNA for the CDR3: TGCAGTGCTAGAGATACTCTGGGGGAGGGCCAGAATGAGCAGTTCTTC. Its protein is CSARDTLGEGQNEQFF.

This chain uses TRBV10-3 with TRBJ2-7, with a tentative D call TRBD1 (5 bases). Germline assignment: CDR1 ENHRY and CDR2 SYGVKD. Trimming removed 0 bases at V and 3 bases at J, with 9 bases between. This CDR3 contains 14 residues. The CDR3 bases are TGTGCCATCAGTGAGTCCAGGGCCGGCTACGAGCAGTACTTC. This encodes CAISESRAGYEQYF.

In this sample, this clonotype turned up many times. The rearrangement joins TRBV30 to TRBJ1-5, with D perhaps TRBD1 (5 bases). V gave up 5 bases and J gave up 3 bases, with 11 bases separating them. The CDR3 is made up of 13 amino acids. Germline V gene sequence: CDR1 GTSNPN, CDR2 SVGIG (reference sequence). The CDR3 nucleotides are TGTGCCTGGGCTCAGGGTCTCAATCAGCCCCAGCATTTT. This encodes CAWAQGLNQPQHF.

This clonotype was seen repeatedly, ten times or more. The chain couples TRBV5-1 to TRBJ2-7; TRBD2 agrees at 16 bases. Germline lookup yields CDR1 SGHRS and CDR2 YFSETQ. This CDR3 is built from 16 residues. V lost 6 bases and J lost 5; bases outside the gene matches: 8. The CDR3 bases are TGCGCCAGCAACCCAGCGGGACTAGCGGGAGGGAACGAGCAGTACTTC. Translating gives CASNPAGLAGGNEQYF.